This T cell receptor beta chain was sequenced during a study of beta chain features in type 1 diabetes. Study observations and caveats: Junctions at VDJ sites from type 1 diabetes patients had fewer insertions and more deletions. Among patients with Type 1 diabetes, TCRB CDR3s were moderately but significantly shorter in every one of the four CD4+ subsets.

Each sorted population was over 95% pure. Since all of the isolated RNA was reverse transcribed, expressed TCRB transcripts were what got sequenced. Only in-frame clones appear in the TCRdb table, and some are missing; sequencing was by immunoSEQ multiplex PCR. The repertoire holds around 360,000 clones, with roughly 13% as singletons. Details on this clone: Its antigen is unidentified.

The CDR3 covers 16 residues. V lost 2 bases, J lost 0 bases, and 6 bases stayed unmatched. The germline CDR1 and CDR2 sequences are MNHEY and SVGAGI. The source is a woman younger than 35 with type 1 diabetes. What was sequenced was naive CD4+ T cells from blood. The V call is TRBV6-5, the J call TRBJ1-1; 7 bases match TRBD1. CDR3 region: CASSYDREALNTEAFF. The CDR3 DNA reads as TGTGCCAGCAGTTACGACAGGGAAGCCCTGAACACTGAAGCTTTCTTT.